These T cell receptor beta chains were read from a single sample in a study of tumor-infiltrating lymphocytes in primary liver carcinoma. TCRdb called the multiplex PCR reads again in MiXCR, with one record for every CDR3 protein. The sample includes just under 55,000 distinct CDR3 sequences, about three quarters of them seen just once. Material: liver tumor tissue from sampling region 2. Receptors were obtained from a man between 40 and 49 years old with primary liver carcinoma and hepatitis B virus infection. Each CDR3 is given with its conserved first and last residue. D genes are given only for firm matches. A clone size is listed for some rows: how often the clone was seen (once, few, many), or a class if it is expanded.

V gene	D gene	J gene	clone size	CDR3 DNA	CDR3 protein
TRBV28	-	TRBJ1-4	-	TGTACCAGCGGGATAGCAGTTGAAAACCTGTTTTTT	CTSGIAVENLFF
TRBV16	TRBD1	TRBJ2-1	-	TGTGCCAGCAGCCAGGGACAGGGAACCTACATTGAGCACTTCTTC	CASSQGQGTYIEHFF
TRBV5-4	-	TRBJ2-1	once	TGTGCCAGCGGCTCGTTAGCCGGGGGCTCCTACAATGAGCAGTTCTTC	CASGSLAGGSYNEQFF
TRBV29-1	TRBD1	TRBJ2-5	-	TGCTGCGCTTCCGGGACAGAGTTTGATGAGACCCAGTACTTC	CCASGTEFDETQYF
TRBV4-1	-	TRBJ2-1	many	TGCGCCAGCAGCCCCCCGGGGAGAATGGGGATCTTC	CASSPPGRMGIF
TRBV6-1	TRBD2	TRBJ2-7	-	TGTGCCAGCAGTCCCAGCGGGAGAACCTACGAGCAGCACTTC	CASSPSGRTYEQHF
TRBV6-1	-	TRBJ2-1	-	TGTGCCAGCAATCACGGGGGATCAGGGCAGTTCTTC	CASNHGGSGQFF
TRBV4-1	TRBD2	TRBJ2-7	-	TGCGCCAGCAGCCCACCCGGACTAGAGGCCTACGAGCAGTACTTC	CASSPPGLEAYEQYF
TRBV11-2	TRBD1	TRBJ2-7	-	TGTGCTAGCAACAGCGACCCGCCGGGACAGGGAAGCTACAAGCAGTGCTTC	CASNSDPPGQGSYKQCF
TRBV29-1	-	TRBJ2-5	medium-sized	TGCAGCGTTGAAGGACAGTTAAAAGAGACCCAGTACTTC	CSVEGQLKETQYF
TRBV10-3	TRBD1	TRBJ1-1	many	TGTGCCATCAGTGGGGACAGGGGGAACACTGAAGCTTTCTTT	CAISGDRGNTEAFF
TRBV5-5	-	TRBJ1-1	-	TGTGTCAGCAGCTTACAAGATGGAAACACTGAAGCTTTCTTT	CVSSLQDGNTEAFF
TRBV6-1	-	TRBJ1-1	-	TGTGCCAGCAATTTGGGCATTCCCACTGAAGCTTTCTTT	CASNLGIPTEAFF
TRBV7-9	TRBD2	TRBJ2-6	-	TGTGCCAGCAGCTTTCTTGGACTAGCGTCCCGTGGGGCCAACGTCCTGACTTTC	CASSFLGLASRGANVLTF
TRBV11-1	TRBD2	TRBJ2-3	-	TGTGCCAGCGCGGGGGGAGCCGGCACAGATATGCAGTATTTT	CASAGGAGTDMQYF
TRBV7-6	TRBD1	TRBJ1-2	-	TGTGCCAGCAGCTCCAGGGGGTGGGGCGACGATGGCTACACCTTC	CASSSRGWGDDGYTF
TRBV29-1	-	TRBJ2-7	once	TGCAGCGTTGAAGTACATCTGACACGGATGTCCTACGAGCAGTACTTC	CSVEVHLTRMSYEQYF
TRBV12-3/TRBV12-4	-	TRBJ1-1	-	TGTGCCGGCAGTCTCCCCCCCACCCGGCAAGCTTTCTTT	CAGSLPPTRQAFF
TRBV6-6	-	TRBJ2-1	many	TGTGCCAGCAGCACCGGGACCCAGAACTACAATGAGCAGTTCTTC	CASSTGTQNYNEQFF
TRBV30	-	TRBJ2-7	many	TGTGCCTGGTCCGGGACGCTTAATAACGAGCAGTACTTC	CAWSGTLNNEQYF
TRBV4-1	-	TRBJ2-4	-	TGCGCCAGCAGCCAAGGGCCCCCTCAAAACGATGTGGCCAAAAACATTCAGTACTTC	CASSQGPPQNDVAKNIQYF
TRBV29-1	-	TRBJ2-7	-	TGCAACGTTGAAGCCCGGATAGGGACCCCCCCATACGAGCAGTACTTC	CNVEARIGTPPYEQYF
TRBV6-5	-	TRBJ1-5	few	TGTGCCAGCAGTCGGGCGGCCAGAGGGACTCAGCCCCAGCATTTT	CASSRAARGTQPQHF
TRBV5-4	-	TRBJ2-7	-	TGTGCCAGCAACTTGGAGGACTACGAGCAGTACTTC	CASNLEDYEQYF
TRBV5-1	-	TRBJ2-1	-	TGCGCCAGGAACTTAAGGGGCATCTATGAGCAGTTCTTC	CARNLRGIYEQFF
TRBV11-2	-	TRBJ1-2	-	TGTGACAGCAGCACACTGGGAGGGTTGCGCGGCTCCACCTTC	CDSSTLGGLRGSTF
TRBV5-1	TRBD2	TRBJ2-1	-	TGCGCCAGCAGCTTGGTAGGACTAGCGAGATCCGGGGGTGAGAAGTTCTTC	CASSLVGLARSGGEKFF
TRBV4-1	TRBD1	TRBJ2-7	-	TGCGCCAGCAGCCGCCAGGGGGAGCCAGTAACATACAAGCAGTACTTC	CASSRQGEPVTYKQYF
TRBV6-6	-	TRBJ1-5	-	TGTGCCACCAGTGGGGATGGTAGTAATCAGCCCCAGCATTTT	CATSGDGSNQPQHF
TRBV7-9	-	TRBJ1-3	-	TGTGCCAGCAGCTCCGCCTTGACCGGAAACACCATATATTTT	CASSSALTGNTIYF